Each of the 5 T cell receptor beta chains below was sequenced from the same sample in a study of cytotoxic CD8 clonotypes in ibrutinib-treated CLL. TCRdb's table, derived via immunoSEQ multiplex PCR, lists solely in-frame clones and lacks some. Counted here are 35,000 or so clones, 71% occurring once; the ten biggest clones make up around 17%. This specimen consisted of PBMCs, obtained at disease progression, from a patient treated with ibrutinib. These receptors all come from a human donor with chronic lymphocytic leukemia.

The chain uses TRBV4-2 and TRBJ2-7, with 7 bases lining up with TRBD1. The CDR3 is made up of 15 amino acids. Germline V gives CDR1 LGHNA, CDR2 YNFKEQ. V lost 3 bases and J lost 6; bases outside the gene matches: 11. This CDR3 reads CASSHETDRAGEQYF. For the CDR3, the DNA is TGTGCCAGCAGCCATGAAACCGACAGGGCTGGCGAGCAGTACTTC.

The V call is TRBV5-1, the J call TRBJ2-1, with TRBD1 matching over 8 bases. The trim removed 2 bases at V and 5 bases at J, leaving 6 bases unmatched. The CDR3 covers 15 residues. Germline loops: CDR1 SGHRS, CDR2 YFSETQ. For the CDR3, the DNA is TGCGCCAGCAGCTTCTTTGGGACAGGCGACAATGAGCAGTTCTTC. It translates to CASSFFGTGDNEQFF.

This clone was found a few times. The chain joins TRBV5-4 to TRBJ2-3; 9 nucleotides align to TRBD2. Germline V gene sequence: CDR1 SGHNT, CDR2 YYREEE (reference sequence). V shed 4 bases, J shed 2 bases, and the junction held 8 bases outside the gene matches. This CDR3 region has 16 residues. The CDR3 is CASSRLSGGFTDTQYF. The CDR3 DNA sequence: TGTGCCAGCAGCCGCCTCAGCGGGGGGTTCACAGATACGCAGTATTTT.

In its sample, this clone ranks as medium-sized. The J gene is TRBJ1-5, the V gene TRBV10-2, with a tentative D call TRBD1 (5 bases). V shed 9 bases and J shed 0 bases, with 15 bases lying between them. From germline, CDR1 is WSHSY and CDR2 SAAADI. The CDR3 sequence is 15 residues long. The CDR3 sequence: CASGAPGVSNQPQHF. DNA for the CDR3: TGCGCCAGTGGGGCCCCCGGGGTTAGCAATCAGCCCCAGCATTTT.

The chain joins TRBV19 to TRBJ1-4, with a possible D match to TRBD1 (6 bases). Looked up from germline, CDR1 is LNHDA and CDR2 is SQIVND (reference sequence). CDR3 length: 14 residues. V shed 4 bases and J shed 4 bases, with 10 bases lying between them. The CDR3 DNA sequence: TGTGCCAGTAGTAGACGACAGGTTAATGAAAAACTGTTTTTT. Residues: CASSRRQVNEKLFF.